A single sample is the source of the 18 T cell receptor beta chains below, sequenced in a study of T cell responses to AZD1222 COVID-19 vaccine. The method was immunoSEQ multiplex PCR; TCRdb's version includes in-frame clones alone and lacks a portion of them. Of approximately 46,000 clones listed, more than 60% were seen once; the top ten hold roughly 6.6%. The sample in question was peripheral blood, obtained on day 0 of AZD1222 vaccination. These TCRs come from an adult in good health.

Here the CDR3 reads CASSIRQGYNEQFF. DNA of the CDR3: TGTGCCAGTAGTATACGGCAGGGGTACAATGAGCAGTTCTTC. V gene TRBV19 combines with J gene TRBJ2-1, with D possibly matching TRBD1 (6 bases). Germline CDR1 is LNHDA and CDR2 is SQIVND (reference sequence). V shed 2 bases and J shed 4 bases, with 9 bases lying between them. CDR3 size: 14 residues.

The genes are TRBV27 and TRBJ1-2, with D possibly being TRBD1 (6 bases). This CDR3 is built from 14 residues. Trimming took off 8 bases at V and 4 bases at J, with 17 bases between the two ends. Germline V gene lookup returns CDR1 MNHEY and CDR2 SMNVEV (reference sequence). The CDR3 loop is CASYNLRGGYGYTF. Written as DNA, the CDR3 is TGTGCCAGCTACAATCTCAGGGGAGGCTATGGCTACACCTTC.

The V call is TRBV7-2, the J call TRBJ2-1; TRBD2 matches at 10 bases. The CDR3 is 17 residues long. Germline V gives CDR1 SGHTA, CDR2 FQGNSA. J was trimmed by 8 bases and V by 3 bases; bases with no gene match: 13. Here the CDR3 reads CASSLGVSSGGGYEQFF. The CDR3 DNA is TGTGCCAGCAGCTTGGGGGTCTCTAGCGGGGGCGGCTATGAGCAGTTCTTC.

This clone was seen a few times. This chain joins TRBV5-1 and TRBJ1-6, with 7 bases that match TRBD1. V lost 4 bases, J lost 10 bases, and 14 bases stayed unmatched. CDR1 and CDR2 (germline): SGHRS, YFSETQ. This CDR3 spans 16 amino acids. The CDR3 bases are TGCGCCAGCAGCAACACCATGACAGGGAGGGGATCACCCCTCCACTTT. This gives the protein CASSNTMTGRGSPLHF.

This chain links TRBV3-1 (or the pseudogene TRBV3-2) with TRBJ1-1; D is uncertain. V was trimmed by 1 base and J by 10 bases, leaving 10 bases between them. This CDR3 comprises 12 residues. From germline, CDR1 is LGHDT and CDR2 YNNKEL (reference sequence). CDR3 coding DNA: TGTGCCAGCAGCCAAGTTGGTGGGCCAGCTTTCTTT. This encodes CASSQVGGPAFF.

The chain joins TRBV18 to TRBJ2-3; possibly TRBD2 for D (6 bases). The V gene lost 0 bases and the J gene lost 3 bases, with 13 bases spanning the gap. CDR1 KGHSH and CDR2 LQKENI come from the germline V gene. The CDR3 extends over 16 amino acids. In DNA, the CDR3 is TGTGCCAGCTCACCACCGTGGGAGGCCTGGACAGATACGCAGTATTTT. It translates to CASSPPWEAWTDTQYF.

Only a few counts were recorded for this clone. The rearrangement joins TRBV28 to TRBJ1-4; maybe TRBD1 (6 bases). Germline assignment: CDR1 MDHEN and CDR2 SYDVKM. The CDR3 totals 14 residues. The ends were cut back, 9 bases at V and 5 bases at J, with 16 bases in the middle. Written as DNA, the CDR3 is TGTGCCAGTTGGCCGGGACACCAGAATGAAAAACTGTTTTTT. Translation gives CASWPGHQNEKLFF.

The genes are TRBV29-1 and TRBJ1-2, with a possible D match to TRBD1 (6 bases). Trimming removed 4 bases at V and 8 bases at J, with 14 bases between. The germline gives CDR1 SQVTM, CDR2 ANQGSEA. The CDR3 covers 12 residues. CDR3 coding DNA: TGCAGCGTTGCCGGGGGCGCGAGGGGCTACACCTTC. Its translation: CSVAGGARGYTF.

The chain uses TRBV19 and TRBJ2-5, with no clear D. Trimming cost V 5 bases and J 1 base, with 8 bases left between them. This CDR3 is built from 13 residues. The V gene's germline CDR1 is LNHDA and CDR2 SQIVND (reference sequence). The DNA for the CDR3 is TGTGCCAGTAGTTGGGGTCTCCAAGAGACCCAGTACTTC. As protein: CASSWGLQETQYF.

This clone was seen more than once but under ten times. The CDR3 spells CASSLEPGGPSVGELFF. The CDR3 DNA follows: TGTGCCAGCAGCTTAGAGCCGGGGGGGCCATCCGTCGGGGAGCTGTTTTTT. V and J are TRBV11-2 and TRBJ2-2; TRBD2 agrees at 8 bases. Germline V gene data show CDR1 as SGHAT and CDR2 as FQNNGV. There are 17 residues in the CDR3. After removal of 0 bases from V and 7 bases from J, the junction contained 10 bases not matched to a gene.

The genes are TRBV19 and TRBJ2-2; 9 bases map to TRBD2. With V trimmed by 7 bases and J by 4 bases, 19 bases remained unmatched. Germline loops: CDR1 LNHDA, CDR2 SQIVND (reference sequence). The CDR3 extends over 19 amino acids. Here the CDR3 reads CASTANKGSGGSGTGELFF. In nucleotides, the CDR3 is TGTGCCAGTACCGCTAATAAGGGAAGCGGGGGGTCTGGCACCGGGGAGCTGTTTTTT.

The chain joins TRBV27 to TRBJ1-5, with D uncertain. The CDR3 is 14 residues long. The V end lost 2 bases, the J end lost 9 bases, and 14 bases lay between the germline ends. Looked up from germline, CDR1 is MNHEY and CDR2 is SMNVEV (reference sequence). The DNA for the CDR3 is TGTGCCAGCAGTTTAGGCCCTCAGCGGTCGCCCCAGCATTTT. It specifies CASSLGPQRSPQHF.

The chain carries TRBV11-2 and TRBJ1-3; D gene unclear. Trimming took 1 base from V and 0 from J, leaving 10 bases between them. Germline CDR1 is SGHAT and CDR2 is FQNNGV. The CDR3 sequence is 16 residues long. CDR3 residues: CASSLGVGSSGNTIYF. The CDR3 DNA sequence: TGTGCCAGCAGCTTAGGGGTCGGGAGCTCTGGAAACACCATATATTTT. The variable domain in full, completed from reference TRBV11-2 and TRBJ1-3, reads EAGVAQSPRYKIIEKRQSVAFWCNPISGHATLYWYQQILGQGPKLLIQFQNNGVVDDSQLPKDRFSAERLKGVDSTLKIQPAKLEDSAVYLCASSLGVGSSGNTIYFGEGSWLTVV.

The V call is TRBV7-2, the J call TRBJ2-2; either TRBD1 or TRBD2 may fit D (5 bases each). The CDR3 has 14 residues. The germline V and J ends were trimmed by 4 bases and 0 bases, with 6 bases remaining between them. Looked up from germline, CDR1 is SGHTA and CDR2 is FQGNSA. CDR3 amino acids: CASSWDANTGELFF. The CDR3 region has the DNA TGTGCCAGCAGCTGGGACGCGAACACCGGGGAGCTGTTTTTT.

V usage is TRBV25-1 and J usage is TRBJ1-1; D gene ambiguous. V lost 3 bases, J lost 3 bases, and 8 bases lay in between. Germline CDR1 is MGHDK and CDR2 is SYGVNS. The CDR3 spans 13 residues. The DNA of the CDR3 is TGTGCCAGCAGTGAGGGTTTTTACACTGAAGCTTTCTTT. As protein: CASSEGFYTEAFF.

The genes are TRBV28 and TRBJ1-6; TRBD1 might be the D (5 bases). The CDR3 loop spans 16 amino acids. Trimming took 3 bases from V and 3 from J, leaving 12 bases between them. Germline V gene sequence: CDR1 MDHEN, CDR2 SYDVKM. CDR3 sequence reads: CASSFLGQNYNSPLHF. For the CDR3, the DNA is TGTGCCAGCAGTTTTTTGGGGCAGAACTATAATTCACCCCTCCACTTT.

This chain connects TRBV6-6 to TRBJ1-2; D might be TRBD1 (5 bases). The CDR3 length is 15 residues. V lost 6 bases to trimming and J lost 5 bases, with 19 bases between them. Germline CDR1 is MNHNY and CDR2 is SVGAGI (reference sequence). The CDR3 DNA reads as TGTGCCAGCAGGGACACGGGGTTTTCAGAGTATGGCTACACCTTC. Protein: CASRDTGFSEYGYTF.

This clone was recorded a few times. V and J are TRBV11-2 and TRBJ2-7; maybe TRBD2 (6 bases). CDR3 length: 13 residues. Germline values: CDR1 SGHAT, CDR2 FQNNGV. V lost 7 bases to trimming and J lost 1 base, with 11 bases between them. This chain's CDR3 is CASISGDSYEQYF. The CDR3 coding sequence is TGTGCCAGCATTAGCGGAGATTCCTACGAGCAGTACTTC.